The 19 T cell receptor beta chains reported below all come from one sample, sequenced in a study of Ad26.COV2.S vaccination and SARS-CoV-2 variants (dated by TCRdb to the early 2020s). The library was prepared using the immunoSEQ multiplex PCR assay. TCRdb provides this immuneACCESS table in a form limited to in-frame rearrangements. Some clones are lacking; in checked studies, under half of them reflect an unresolved V gene, and why the rest are absent is not known. Across this sample there are around 250,000 clones, with roughly nine tenths seen only once. About 2.7% of the sample is held by the ten biggest clonotypes. Read against the paper, the sample's treatment or condition label means: some 20 received Ad26.COV2.S at low or high dose, single or two shots; about 5 received placebo; per-sample allocation not given. Repertoires of vaccine and placebo recipients were sequenced from samples collected on day 63 after the first injection.

This specimen consisted of peripheral blood, obtained in a trial of Ad26.COV2.S vaccine versus placebo. The source is a person between 18 and 65 years old who received the Ad26.COV2.S COVID-19 vaccine or a placebo.

The genes are TRBV5-4 and TRBJ2-5; D is uncertain. Trimming cost V 0 bases and J 3 bases, with 6 bases left between them. Germline CDR1 is SGHNT and CDR2 is YYREEE (reference sequence). The CDR3 sequence is 13 residues long. This CDR3 reads CASSLAREETQYF. Here the CDR3 DNA reads TGTGCCAGCAGCTTGGCCCGGGAAGAGACCCAGTACTTC.

The chain uses TRBV7-9 and TRBJ2-1, with D perhaps matching TRBD1 (5 bases). There are 17 residues in the CDR3. CDR1 is SEHNR, CDR2 FQNEAQ, per germline (reference sequence). The V gene lost 5 bases and the J gene lost 7 bases, with 24 bases spanning the gap. This chain's CDR3 is CASSPDTALKSRNEQFF. The CDR3 DNA follows: TGTGCCAGCAGCCCGGACACGGCTCTCAAAAGTAGGAATGAGCAGTTCTTC.

The V call is TRBV14, the J call TRBJ1-2; D might be TRBD1 (5 bases). Trimming stripped 2 bases from V and 7 bases from J, with 11 bases between. CDR1 is SGHDN and CDR2 is FVKESK in the germline V gene. CDR3 length equals 13 residues. The CDR3: CASSQTGASGYTF. Here the CDR3 DNA reads TGTGCCAGCAGCCAAACCGGGGCGAGTGGCTACACCTTC.

This clone was detected once. The rearrangement joins TRBV6-5 to TRBJ2-2; TRBD2 matches at 10 bases. Per the germline V gene, CDR1 is MNHEY and CDR2 is SVGAGI. V was pared by 9 bases and J by 7 bases, with 5 bases of the junction left unmatched. This CDR3 region has 13 residues. The CDR3 DNA reads as TGTGCCAGTAAGGGACTAGCGAGCGGGGAGCTGTTTTTT. Amino acid sequence: CASKGLASGELFF.

The chain employs TRBV4-1 and TRBJ1-6; tentatively, D is TRBD1 (6 bases). This CDR3 region has 16 residues. V lost 4 bases to trimming and J lost 7 bases, with 17 bases between them. CDR1 is MGHRA, CDR2 YSYEKL, per germline. The CDR3 protein is CASSLYLQGMNSPLHF. CDR3 sequence (DNA): TGCGCCAGCAGCCTATATTTACAGGGTATGAATTCACCCCTCCACTTT.

This chain joins TRBV7-2 and TRBJ2-7; D perhaps matches TRBD2 (5 bases). CDR3 size: 13 residues. Germline V lookup: CDR1 SGHTA, CDR2 FQGNSA. Trimming took 0 bases from V and 5 from J, leaving 8 bases between them. The CDR3 DNA sequence: TGTGCCAGCAGCTTAGCCACTAGGGACGAGCAGTACTTC. Protein: CASSLATRDEQYF.

The J gene is TRBJ1-1, the V gene TRBV7-9; D unclear. The CDR3 extends over 14 amino acids. V was shortened by 8 bases and J by 3 bases, with 16 bases between the two germline ends. Per germline, CDR1 SEHNR and CDR2 FQNEAQ (reference sequence). DNA for the CDR3: TGTGCCAGCTATCACCCCATTGACGACACTGAAGCTTTCTTT. Protein product: CASYHPIDDTEAFF.

The J gene is TRBJ1-1, the V gene TRBV9, with unresolved D. V was shortened by 7 bases and J by 0 bases, with 10 bases between the two germline ends. Germline V gene lookup returns CDR1 SGDLS and CDR2 YYNGEE. The CDR3 runs 13 residues. The CDR3 DNA sequence: TGTGCCAGCGGACTGGCGATGAACACTGAAGCTTTCTTT. Its translation is CASGLAMNTEAFF.

The chain combines TRBV30 with TRBJ2-1; 9 bases are shared with TRBD1. The trim removed 4 bases at V and 2 bases at J, leaving 3 bases unmatched. The CDR3 totals 14 residues. Germline CDR1 GTSNPN, CDR2 SVGIG (reference sequence). The CDR3 coding sequence is TGTGCCTGGACGGGACAGGGCCCCTACAATGAGCAGTTCTTC. Protein: CAWTGQGPYNEQFF.

On this clone: It is likely a read error, because the conserved phenylalanine at the end of the CDR3 is missing. The DNA is omitted, as the CDR3 cannot be located on it reliably, and the CDR3 follows TCRdb's listing. The chain's CDR3 is CASSEFRGSG. The rearrangement joins TRBV2 to TRBJ1-4; TRBD1 is the table's D call, not checked against the DNA. The CDR3 length equals 10 residues, ends included. CDR1 is SNHLY and CDR2 is FYNNEI in the germline V gene.

The CDR3 loop reads CASSPGTANQPQHF. CDR3 coding DNA: TGCGCCAGCAGCCCAGGGACGGCTAATCAGCCCCAGCATTTT. This chain links TRBV5-1 with TRBJ1-5; a possible D gene is TRBD1 (5 bases). CDR3 length equals 14 residues. The germline V gene encodes CDR1 SGHRS and CDR2 YFSETQ. Trimming removed 4 bases at V and 4 bases at J, with 12 bases between.

This clone was counted a few times. Additional DNA sequences in this sample encode the identical CDR3. The chain joins TRBV30 to TRBJ1-5; the D is unclear. Trimming took off 0 bases at V and 7 bases at J, with 10 bases between the two ends. The CDR3 extends over 13 amino acids. The germline gives CDR1 GTSNPN, CDR2 SVGIG (reference sequence). CDR3 amino acids: CAWSVSSWQPQHF. As DNA, the CDR3 is TGTGCCTGGAGTGTAAGCAGTTGGCAGCCCCAGCATTTT.

The chain has TRBV3-1 (or the pseudogene TRBV3-2) and TRBJ2-3; 8 nucleotides agree with TRBD2. V lost 6 bases to trimming and J lost 2 bases; unmatched junction nucleotides: 13. The CDR3 consists of 17 residues. Per the germline V gene, CDR1 is LGHDT and CDR2 is YNNKEL (reference sequence). The CDR3 protein is CASRHSGGRFHTDTQYF. CDR3 nucleotide sequence: TGTGCCAGCAGGCACTCCGGCGGGAGGTTCCACACAGATACGCAGTATTTT.

V and J are TRBV7-8 and TRBJ2-3; possibly TRBD1 or TRBD2 for D (5 bases each). The CDR3 runs to 17 residues. Trimming shortened V by 5 bases and J by 4 bases, and 22 bases separated the two germline ends. Germline CDR1 reads SGHVS; CDR2 reads FQNEAQ. The CDR3 nucleotides are TGTGCCAGCAGCCTGGGGGTAAACTCAGGGCTCGCAGATACGCAGTATTTT. Its protein is CASSLGVNSGLADTQYF.

V and J are TRBV6-2 or TRBV6-3 and TRBJ1-1; no definite D call. CDR3 length: 13 residues. CDR1 and CDR2 from the germline V gene are MNHEY and SVGEGT. V was shortened by 2 bases and J by 3 bases, with 7 bases between the two germline ends. CDR3 DNA sequence: TGTGCCAGCAGTTACGTGTCATACACTGAAGCTTTCTTT. Translation gives CASSYVSYTEAFF.

This clone was found once. V and J are TRBV19 and TRBJ1-5; the D is unclear. The ends were cut back, 3 bases at V and 0 bases at J, with 9 bases in the middle. This CDR3 spans 15 amino acids. Germline V gene data show CDR1 as LNHDA and CDR2 as SQIVND (reference sequence). Here the CDR3 reads CASSISGYSNQPQHF. CDR3 sequence (DNA): TGTGCCAGTAGTATCTCCGGTTATAGCAATCAGCCCCAGCATTTT.

This sequence joins TRBV9 and TRBJ2-2; D unresolved. Germline assignment: CDR1 SGDLS and CDR2 YYNGEE. V was trimmed by 2 bases and J by 5 bases, leaving 7 bases between them. The CDR3 is made up of 13 amino acids. CDR3 nucleotides: TGTGCCAGCAGCGTTCTCCAAACCGGGGAGCTGTTTTTT. Translated: CASSVLQTGELFF.

The chain carries TRBV4-2 and TRBJ1-5, with a weak D call TRBD1 (5 bases). This CDR3 is built from 16 residues. The germline V and J ends were trimmed by 2 bases and 1 base, with 12 bases remaining between them. Per germline, CDR1 LGHNA and CDR2 YNFKEQ. The CDR3 here is CASSQRPGRSNQPQHF. The CDR3 DNA sequence: TGTGCCAGCAGCCAACGGCCAGGGCGAAGCAATCAGCCCCAGCATTTT.

This chain joins TRBV5-4 and TRBJ2-3, with D tentatively TRBD2 (6 bases). There are 18 residues in the CDR3. Germline CDR1 and CDR2: SGHNT and YYREEE (reference sequence). V was shortened by 2 bases and J by 0 bases, with 19 bases between the two germline ends. CDR3 nucleotides: TGTGCCAGCAGCTTACGTCTCGGGGGATTCACTAGCACAGATACGCAGTATTTT. Amino acids: CASSLRLGGFTSTDTQYF.